One and the same sample provided the 15 T cell receptor beta chains below, sequenced in a study of cytomegalovirus exposure and HLA in healthy donors (dated by TCRdb to about 2017). The library was prepared using the immunoSEQ multiplex PCR assay. Not all clones reach the TCRdb copy of this immuneACCESS table, which keeps in-frame sequences only. Checked studies attribute under half of the gap to unresolved V genes and leave the rest unexplained. The sample table records approximately 41,000 clones; 90% to 95% of these occur just once. More than 2.5% of the sample rests with the top ten. Sequenced sample: PBMCs. These receptors came from a man between 18 and 29 years old in good health and CMV-seronegative.

This chain links TRBV5-6 with TRBJ1-1; D unclear. Germline-derived CDR1 and CDR2 are SGHDT and YYEEEE. The CDR3 spans 12 residues. The germline V and J ends were trimmed by 5 bases and 1 base, with 6 bases remaining between them. The CDR3, as DNA: TGTGCCAGCAGGTATAAGAACACTGAAGCTTTCTTT. Its translation: CASRYKNTEAFF.

The chain has TRBV5-1 and TRBJ2-7; 14 nucleotides match TRBD2. The CDR3 runs 15 residues. V lost 4 bases, J lost 7 bases, and 7 bases stayed unmatched. CDR1 and CDR2 from the germline V gene are SGHRS and YFSETQ. CDR3 region: CASSLTSGGAGEQYF. As DNA, the CDR3 is TGCGCCAGCAGCCTGACTAGCGGGGGGGCCGGAGAGCAGTACTTC.

The J gene is TRBJ1-5, the V gene TRBV28; 8 nucleotides align to TRBD1. J was trimmed by 0 bases and V by 8 bases; bases with no gene match: 12. CDR1 is MDHEN, CDR2 SYDVKM, per germline. The CDR3 is 17 amino acids. CDR3 sequence: CASDPGQALYSNQPQHF. The CDR3 region has the DNA TGTGCCAGCGACCCGGGACAGGCCCTTTATAGCAATCAGCCCCAGCATTTT.

The genes are TRBV6-4 and TRBJ2-3; D remains ambiguous. The CDR3 totals 13 residues. Trimming stripped 0 bases from V and 6 bases from J, with 7 bases between. Germline V gives CDR1 MRHNA, CDR2 SNTAGT. The CDR3 spells CASSDSGWDTQYF. CDR3 coding DNA: TGTGCCAGCAGTGACTCTGGCTGGGATACGCAGTATTTT.

The chain recombines TRBV10-3 with TRBJ2-3, with TRBD2 matching over 8 bases. Germline V lookup: CDR1 ENHRY, CDR2 SYGVKD. The CDR3 covers 14 residues. The ends lost 10 bases at V and 3 bases at J; junction bases unmatched: 9. The CDR3 sequence is CATLGGGTTDTQYF. The CDR3 DNA follows: TGTGCCACCCTTGGCGGGGGGACGACAGATACGCAGTATTTT.

This clone was picked up one time. The chain couples TRBV11-1 to TRBJ2-1; 12 bases map to TRBD2. The J segment lost 7 bases and the V segment lost 5 bases, leaving 9 bases of the junction unmatched. This CDR3 contains 16 residues. CDR1 SGHAT and CDR2 FQDESV come from the germline V gene (reference sequence). CDR3 in DNA: TGTGCCAGCAGCGATCGACTAGCGGGAGTAGGGAATGAGCAGTTCTTC. This encodes CASSDRLAGVGNEQFF.

V usage is TRBV7-9 and J usage is TRBJ2-1; tentatively, D is TRBD2 (7 bases). CDR3 length: 14 amino acids. CDR1 is SEHNR and CDR2 is FQNEAQ in the germline V gene (reference sequence). V lost 8 bases and J 10 bases, leaving 21 bases between the germline ends. CDR3 in DNA: TGTGCCAGCGGGGAAGGGGGGAGGGCGGGGGAGCAGTTCTTC. It codes for CASGEGGRAGEQFF.

This CDR3 is CATSRDLGAGELFF. CDR3 nucleotides: TGTGCCACCAGCAGAGATTTAGGGGCCGGGGAGCTGTTTTTT. This chain uses TRBV15 with TRBJ2-2, with D possibly being TRBD1 (5 bases). Germline assignment: CDR1 LNHNV and CDR2 YYDKDF (reference sequence). This CDR3 has 14 amino acids. V was clipped by 0 bases and J by 6 bases, with 8 bases between them.

The rearrangement links TRBV6-5 to TRBJ2-5; 7 bases are shared with TRBD2. Germline assignment: CDR1 MNHEY and CDR2 SVGAGI. The CDR3 has 13 residues. V dropped 6 bases and J dropped 5; count of bases not matched to a gene: 6. The CDR3 DNA sequence: TGTGCCAGCAGCCAAGGACTAGTGGAGACCCAGTACTTC. Translation gives CASSQGLVETQYF.

The chain combines TRBV27 with TRBJ2-3, with 11 bases that match TRBD2. The trim removed 5 bases at V and 1 base at J, leaving 8 bases unmatched. CDR3 length: 17 residues. Germline V CDR1 and CDR2: MNHEY, SMNVEV (reference sequence). CDR3 in DNA: TGTGCCAGCAGTGTACTAGCGGGGGATGAGGGCACAGATACGCAGTATTTT. Protein: CASSVLAGDEGTDTQYF.

The V gene is TRBV6-5, the J gene TRBJ1-2; TRBD1 might be the D (6 bases). Deletions cut 0 bases from V and 6 bases from J, with 11 bases between. The CDR3 covers 14 residues. Per the germline V gene, CDR1 is MNHEY and CDR2 is SVGAGI. CDR3 nucleotide sequence: TGTGCCAGCAGTTACTCGAACAGGGCGAATGGCTACACCTTC. Translated, it gives CASSYSNRANGYTF.

J is TRBJ2-2 and V is TRBV4-2, with 10 positions matching TRBD2. The CDR3 covers 16 residues. Trimming at V came to 3 bases and at J to 6 bases, leaving 7 bases not matched to a gene. The germline V gene has CDR1 LGHNA and CDR2 YNFKEQ. The CDR3 DNA sequence: TGTGCCAGCAGCCAGAGCCTAGCGGGAGAGTCCGGGGAGCTGTTTTTT. Translation: CASSQSLAGESGELFF.

The chain couples TRBV6-5 to TRBJ2-3; 8 nucleotides match TRBD1. The CDR3 is made up of 14 amino acids. CDR1 and CDR2 from the germline V gene are MNHEY and SVGAGI. V lost 4 bases, J lost 9 bases, and 9 bases stayed unmatched. The CDR3 sequence is CASSLTGASGTQYF. CDR3 sequence (DNA): TGTGCCAGCAGTTTGACAGGGGCCTCCGGGACGCAGTATTTT.

This chain connects TRBV6-1 to TRBJ1-2; 8 bases align to TRBD1. CDR1 and CDR2 (germline): MNHNS, SASEGT. CDR3 length equals 11 residues. The J segment lost 8 bases and the V segment lost 6 bases, leaving 2 bases of the junction unmatched. Here the CDR3 reads CASRQGAGYTF. CDR3 DNA: TGTGCCAGCAGGCAGGGGGCAGGCTACACCTTC.

The rearrangement uses TRBV11-2 and TRBJ1-1; D uncertain. Deletions cut 6 bases from V and 1 base from J, with 9 bases between. Looked up from germline, CDR1 is SGHAT and CDR2 is FQNNGV. The CDR3 is 13 amino acids. The CDR3, as DNA: TGTGCCAGCAGGCTCGCGGCGAACACTGAAGCTTTCTTT. This sequence encodes CASRLAANTEAFF. Variable domain in full (rest from reference TRBV11-2 and TRBJ1-1): EAGVAQSPRYKIIEKRQSVAFWCNPISGHATLYWYQQILGQGPKLLIQFQNNGVVDDSQLPKDRFSAERLKGVDSTLKIQPAKLEDSAVYLCASRLAANTEAFFGQGTRLTVV.